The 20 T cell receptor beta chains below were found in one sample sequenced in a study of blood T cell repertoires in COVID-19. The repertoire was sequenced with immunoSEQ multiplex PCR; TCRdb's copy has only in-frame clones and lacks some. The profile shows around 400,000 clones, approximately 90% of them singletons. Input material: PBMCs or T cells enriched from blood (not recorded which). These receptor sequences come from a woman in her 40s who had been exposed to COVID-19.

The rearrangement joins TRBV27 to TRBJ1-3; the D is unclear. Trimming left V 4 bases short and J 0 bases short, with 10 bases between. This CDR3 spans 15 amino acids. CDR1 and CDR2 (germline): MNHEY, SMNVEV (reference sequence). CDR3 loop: CASSSKSFSGNTIYF. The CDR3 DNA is TGTGCCAGCAGTTCCAAGAGTTTCTCTGGAAACACCATATATTTT.

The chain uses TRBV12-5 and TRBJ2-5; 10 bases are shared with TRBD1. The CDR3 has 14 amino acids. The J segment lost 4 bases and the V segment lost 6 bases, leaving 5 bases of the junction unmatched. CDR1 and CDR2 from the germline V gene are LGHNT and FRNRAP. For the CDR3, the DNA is TGTGCTAGTGGCCCCCGGGACAGGGGAGAGACCCAGTACTTC. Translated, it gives CASGPRDRGETQYF.

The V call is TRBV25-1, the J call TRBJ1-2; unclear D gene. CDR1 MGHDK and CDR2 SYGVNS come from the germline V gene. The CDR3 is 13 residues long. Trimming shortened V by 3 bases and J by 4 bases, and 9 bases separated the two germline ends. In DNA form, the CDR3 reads TGTGCCAGCAGTGAGACACTGAGCTATGGCTACACCTTC. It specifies CASSETLSYGYTF.

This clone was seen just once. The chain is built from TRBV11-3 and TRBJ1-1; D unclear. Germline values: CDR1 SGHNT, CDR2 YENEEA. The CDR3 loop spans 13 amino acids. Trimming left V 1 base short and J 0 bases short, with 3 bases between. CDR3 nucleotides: TGTGCCAGCAGCTTAGTAATGAACACTGAAGCTTTCTTT. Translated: CASSLVMNTEAFF.

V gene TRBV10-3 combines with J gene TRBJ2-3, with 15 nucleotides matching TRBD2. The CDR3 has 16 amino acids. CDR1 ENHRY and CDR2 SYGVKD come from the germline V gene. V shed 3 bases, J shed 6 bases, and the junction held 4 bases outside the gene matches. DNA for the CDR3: TGTGCCATCAGTGACCCCGGACTAGCGGGAGGGGATACGCAGTATTTT. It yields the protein CAISDPGLAGGDTQYF.

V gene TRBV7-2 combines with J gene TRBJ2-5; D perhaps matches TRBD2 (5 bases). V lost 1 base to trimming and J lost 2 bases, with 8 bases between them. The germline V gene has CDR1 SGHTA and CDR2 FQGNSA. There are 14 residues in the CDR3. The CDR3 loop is CASSLVGGQETQYF. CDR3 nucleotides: TGTGCCAGCAGCTTAGTAGGAGGACAAGAGACCCAGTACTTC.

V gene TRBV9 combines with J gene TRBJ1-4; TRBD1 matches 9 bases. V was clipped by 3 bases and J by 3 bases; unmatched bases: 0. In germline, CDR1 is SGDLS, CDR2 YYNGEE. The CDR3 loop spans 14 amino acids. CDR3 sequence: CASSGQGANEKLFF. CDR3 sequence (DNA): TGTGCCAGCAGCGGACAGGGGGCTAATGAAAAACTGTTTTTT. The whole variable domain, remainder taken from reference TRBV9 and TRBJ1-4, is DSGVTQTPKHLITATGQRVTLRCSPRSGDLSVYWYQQSLDQGLQFLIQYYNGEERAKGNILERFSAQQFPDLHSELNLSSLELGDSALYFCASSGQGANEKLFFGSGTQLSVL.

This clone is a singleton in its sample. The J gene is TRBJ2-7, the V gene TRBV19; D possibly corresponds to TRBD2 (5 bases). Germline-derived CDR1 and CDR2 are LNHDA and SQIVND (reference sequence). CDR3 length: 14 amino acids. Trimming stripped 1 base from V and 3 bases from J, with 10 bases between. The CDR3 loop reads CASSIVLGVYEQYF. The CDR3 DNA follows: TGTGCCAGTAGTATAGTACTGGGAGTCTACGAGCAGTACTTC.

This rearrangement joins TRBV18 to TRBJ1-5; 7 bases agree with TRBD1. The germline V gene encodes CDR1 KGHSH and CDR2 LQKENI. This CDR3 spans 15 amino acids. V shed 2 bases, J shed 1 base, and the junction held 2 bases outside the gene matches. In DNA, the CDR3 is TGTGCCAGCTCACCAGGGACAGCGAGCAATCAGCCCCAGCATTTT. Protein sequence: CASSPGTASNQPQHF.

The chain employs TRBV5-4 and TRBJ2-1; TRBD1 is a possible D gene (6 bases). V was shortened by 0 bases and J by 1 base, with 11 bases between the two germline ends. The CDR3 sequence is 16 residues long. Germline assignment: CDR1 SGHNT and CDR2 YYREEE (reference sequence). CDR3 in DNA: TGTGCCAGCAGCTTGGAGGGCAGGGGTTCCTACAATGAGCAGTTCTTC. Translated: CASSLEGRGSYNEQFF.

CDR3 residues: CASSAGGLNGEQYF. CDR3 DNA sequence: TGTGCCAGCAGCGCGGGGGGCTTAAATGGCGAGCAGTACTTC. This sequence joins TRBV5-4 and TRBJ2-7, with 8 nucleotides matching TRBD2. The length of the CDR3 is 14 residues. Trimming cost V 4 bases and J 6 bases; bases outside gene matches: 9. The V gene's germline CDR1 is SGHNT and CDR2 YYREEE (reference sequence).

The CDR3 is CASSLGQAAQGNEKLFF. The CDR3 DNA reads TGTGCCAGCAGCTTAGGACAGGCCGCACAGGGGAATGAAAAACTGTTTTTT. The chain is built from TRBV11-3 and TRBJ1-4; 7 nucleotides match TRBD1. This CDR3 region has 17 residues. Unmatched junction bases numbered 10, after V lost 1 base and J lost 5 bases. CDR1 SGHNT and CDR2 YENEEA come from the germline V gene.

The CDR3 bases are TGCGCCAGCCGGCCGGGACAGGGAATAACCTACGAGCAGTACTTC. Its translation is CASRPGQGITYEQYF. V is TRBV5-1 and J is TRBJ2-7, with TRBD1 identical over 9 bases. Germline V gene data show CDR1 as SGHRS and CDR2 as YFSETQ. Unmatched junction bases numbered 10, after V lost 7 bases and J lost 2 bases. The CDR3 spans 15 residues.

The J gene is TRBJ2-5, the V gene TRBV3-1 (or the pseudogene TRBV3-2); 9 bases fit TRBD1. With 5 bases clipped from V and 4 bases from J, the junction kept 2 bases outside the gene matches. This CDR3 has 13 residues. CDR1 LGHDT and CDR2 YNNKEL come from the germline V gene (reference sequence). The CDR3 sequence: CASSVQGAETQYF. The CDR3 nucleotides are TGTGCCAGCAGCGTACAGGGGGCAGAGACCCAGTACTTC.

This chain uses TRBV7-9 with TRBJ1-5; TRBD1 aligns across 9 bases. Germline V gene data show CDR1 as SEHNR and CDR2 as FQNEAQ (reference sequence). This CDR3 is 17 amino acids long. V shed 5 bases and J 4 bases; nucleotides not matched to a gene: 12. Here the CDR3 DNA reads TGTGCCAGCAGCACCGACCCTCGACAGGGGGGAAATCAGCCCCAGCATTTT. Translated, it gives CASSTDPRQGGNQPQHF.

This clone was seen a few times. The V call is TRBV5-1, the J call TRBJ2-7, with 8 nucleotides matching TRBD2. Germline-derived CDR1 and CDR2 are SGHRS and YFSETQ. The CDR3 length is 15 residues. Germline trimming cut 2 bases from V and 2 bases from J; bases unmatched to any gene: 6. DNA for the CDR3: TGCGCCAGCAGCTTTGGAGCGGGGGCCACCTACGAGCAGTACTTC. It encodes CASSFGAGATYEQYF.

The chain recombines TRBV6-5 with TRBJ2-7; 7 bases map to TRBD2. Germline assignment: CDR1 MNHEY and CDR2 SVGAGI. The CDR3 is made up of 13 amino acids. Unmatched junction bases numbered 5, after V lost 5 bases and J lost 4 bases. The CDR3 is CASSLAGEYEQYF. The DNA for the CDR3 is TGTGCCAGCAGTCTGGCGGGGGAGTACGAGCAGTACTTC.

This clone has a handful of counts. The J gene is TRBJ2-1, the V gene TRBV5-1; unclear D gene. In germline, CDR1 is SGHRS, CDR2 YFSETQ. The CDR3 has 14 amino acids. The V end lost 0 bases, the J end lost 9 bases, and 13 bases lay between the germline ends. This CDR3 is CASSLVAASIEQFF. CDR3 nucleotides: TGCGCCAGCAGCTTGGTTGCGGCGTCGATTGAGCAGTTCTTC.

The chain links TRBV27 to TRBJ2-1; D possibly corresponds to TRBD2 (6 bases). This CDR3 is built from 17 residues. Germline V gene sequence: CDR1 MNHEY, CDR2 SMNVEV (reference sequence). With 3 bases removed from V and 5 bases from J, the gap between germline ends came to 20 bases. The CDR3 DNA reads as TGTGCCAGCAGTTTCGGGGGAAGGTTCGGTCAAAACAATGAGCAGTTCTTC. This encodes CASSFGGRFGQNNEQFF.

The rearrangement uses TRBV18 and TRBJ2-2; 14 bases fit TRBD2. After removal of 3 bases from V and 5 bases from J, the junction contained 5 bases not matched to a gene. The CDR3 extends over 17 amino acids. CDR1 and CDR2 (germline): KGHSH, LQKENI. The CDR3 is CASSPTSGGARTGELFF. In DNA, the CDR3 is TGTGCCAGCTCACCGACTAGCGGGGGGGCGCGGACCGGGGAGCTGTTTTTT.